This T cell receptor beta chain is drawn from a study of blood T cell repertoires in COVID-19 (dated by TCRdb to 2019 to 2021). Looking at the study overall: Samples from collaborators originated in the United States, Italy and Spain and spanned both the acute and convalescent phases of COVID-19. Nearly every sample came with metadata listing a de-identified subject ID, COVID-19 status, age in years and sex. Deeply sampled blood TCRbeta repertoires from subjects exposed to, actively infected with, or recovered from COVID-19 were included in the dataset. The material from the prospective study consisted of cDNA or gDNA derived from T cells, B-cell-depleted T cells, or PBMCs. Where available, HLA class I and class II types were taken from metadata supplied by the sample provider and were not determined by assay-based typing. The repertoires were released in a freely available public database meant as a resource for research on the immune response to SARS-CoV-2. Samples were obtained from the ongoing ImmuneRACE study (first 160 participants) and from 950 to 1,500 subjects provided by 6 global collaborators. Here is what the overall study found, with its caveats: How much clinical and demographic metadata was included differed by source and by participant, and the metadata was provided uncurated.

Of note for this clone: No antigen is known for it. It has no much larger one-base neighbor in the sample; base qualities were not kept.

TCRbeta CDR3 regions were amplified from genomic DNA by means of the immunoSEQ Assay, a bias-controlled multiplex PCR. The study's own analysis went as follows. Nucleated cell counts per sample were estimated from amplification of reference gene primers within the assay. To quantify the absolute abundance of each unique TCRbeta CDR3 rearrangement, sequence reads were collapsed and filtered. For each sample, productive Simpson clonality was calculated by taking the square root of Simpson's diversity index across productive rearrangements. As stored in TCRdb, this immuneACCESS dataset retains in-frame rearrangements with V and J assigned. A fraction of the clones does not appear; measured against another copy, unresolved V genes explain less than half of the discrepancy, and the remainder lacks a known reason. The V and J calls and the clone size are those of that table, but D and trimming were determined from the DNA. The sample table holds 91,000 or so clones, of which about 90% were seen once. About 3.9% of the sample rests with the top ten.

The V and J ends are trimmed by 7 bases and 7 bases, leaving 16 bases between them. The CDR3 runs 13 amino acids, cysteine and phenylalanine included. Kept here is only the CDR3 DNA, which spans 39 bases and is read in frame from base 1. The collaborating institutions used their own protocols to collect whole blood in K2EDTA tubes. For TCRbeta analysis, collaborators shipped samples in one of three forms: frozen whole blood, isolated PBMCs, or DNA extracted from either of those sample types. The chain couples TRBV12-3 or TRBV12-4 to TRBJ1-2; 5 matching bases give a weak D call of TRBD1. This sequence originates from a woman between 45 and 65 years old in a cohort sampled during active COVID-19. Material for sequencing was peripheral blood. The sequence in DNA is TGTGCCAGCACCCGCCGGCAGGGTAGTGGCTACACCTTC. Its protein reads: CASTRRQGSGYTF.